The subject of this entry is one TCR beta chain. This clone was seen only once. Its recognized antigen is unknown. Base qualities are not at hand, and no much larger clone is one base apart. The library was built by means of the immunoSEQ multiplex PCR assay. For the multiplex PCR, a mixture combining 60 forward primers for TCR Vbeta segments and 13 reverse primers for TCR Jbeta segments was used. The CDR3 region of rearranged TCR beta genes was amplified from genomic DNA with a multiplex PCR assay. On the Illumina HiSeq System, the amplified TCR beta libraries were sequenced as 87-base-pair reads. The authors' pipeline ran thus. Across the 500 to 750 repertoires, a later analysis counted some 81 million unique TCR beta chains, 9.5 million to 13 million of which were shared by at least two donors. Raw reads were error-corrected and collapsed into unique sequences with a nearest-neighbor algorithm that merged closely related sequences to remove PCR and sequencing errors. CDR3 sequences were aligned to IMGT reference sequences to assign V, D and J gene segments. For a sequence to be retained, a match of at least six nucleotides to both a V gene segment and a J gene segment was required. Rearrangements were classified as productive when the CDR3 lacked stop codons and remained in frame with V and J, and all other rearrangements were classified as non-productive. CDR3 was defined according to IMGT convention as the region running from the second conserved V-encoded cysteine to the conserved J-encoded phenylalanine. In an earlier analysis of some 550 of the donors, sequences lacking an unambiguous match to a single V gene segment were excluded. An earlier analysis of a few hundred of the donors called V segments functional above 56.7% productive rearrangements and segregating when the between-donor standard deviation exceeded 5%. A statistical classification framework was built to diagnose cytomegalovirus status from the catalog of TCR beta chain sequences. In a later analysis, V and J genes were assigned by comparing TCR nucleotide sequences against IMGT/GENE-DB human TR gene sequences. A later analysis assigned CDR3 sequences and most-parsimonious VDJ recombination scenarios with the TCRdist pipeline. In a later analysis, every TCR beta chain was defined by the combination of its CDR3 amino acid sequence and its V-gene family, and reads without a unique V-gene family were dropped. As a way to deal with suspected cross-contamination and a sequencing artifact, a later analysis dropped 450 to 700 nucleotide sequences that were highly shared and had low generation probability. For each public chain, a later analysis derived a clonal expansion index from normalized ranks of inferred template counts within each repertoire. In a later analysis, generation probabilities were computed with a VDJ recombination model fitted to out-of-frame rearrangements, and the resulting probabilities were checked against IGoR. In a later analysis, TCR-TCR, TCR-HLA and TCR-CMV co-occurrence was scored with hypergeometric tests, and a repertoire-size bias correction was applied to TCR pairs. In a later analysis, false discovery rates were estimated by permuting HLA or CMV assignments 20 times. In a later analysis, co-occurring TCRs were grouped with DBSCAN, and TCRdist sequence similarity was added when clustering was performed within HLA-allele-positive subsets. Co-occurrence clustering excluded repertoires with fewer than 30,000 or more than 120,000 public chains, plus five with anomalous nucleotide sharing. Held by TCRdb, this immuneACCESS table contains in-frame sequences only and omits some clones. Under half of the omission traces to an unresolved V gene where checked; the cause of the rest is unknown. The DNA was the basis for D and trimming; V, J and clone size are from that table. This sample comprises about 89,000 clones, around nine tenths of them detected only once. The top ten hold roughly 8.3% of the sample.

The source of the sample is a study of cytomegalovirus exposure and HLA in healthy donors (TCRdb year 2017). Some background on the complete study: According to an earlier analysis of around 600 of the donors, roughly 180 million T cells yielded roughly 110 million unique TCR beta sequences and 276 Gb of sequence data. Roughly 300 gigabases of sequencing data and tens of millions of unique TCR sequences were included in an early release covering 550 to 650 HLA-typed donors. Among the roughly 400 genotyped donors, 75% to 90% belonged to the genetic ancestry cluster associated with self-reported Caucasian donors. The aim of the study was to test whether cataloging public T cell receptors could identify signatures of past pathogen exposure. The T cell repertoires of 666 subjects were profiled by immunosequencing and related to cytomegalovirus serostatus. A separate validation cohort of some 130 different subjects was used in addition to the roughly 700-subject first cohort. High-throughput TCR immunosequencing, statistical association of individual TCRs with disease status, and machine learning were combined to predict cytomegalovirus infection status. A later analysis re-examined previously published TCR beta repertoires from more than 650 donors and added high-resolution HLA genotyping to investigate patterns of TCR occurrence. Rather than drawing on any new phenotypic data, the later analysis identified candidate immune exposures from TCR beta sequences and the way those sequences occurred across donors. To decide whether each TCR beta V gene segment behaved as functional or pseudogenic, an earlier analysis of fewer than 750 of the donors relied on high-throughput TCR beta sequencing. Donor age, sex, ethnicity and CMV serostatus were collected together with the repertoire data. A later genetic analysis used genome-wide SNP genotypes for about three fifths of the 666 donors, treating that subset as a discovery cohort. Every discovery cohort repertoire had been produced on one sequencing platform. Class I and class II HLA loci were covered by the typing at four-digit resolution. Typing coverage varied by locus: roughly 629-640 donors for A, B, C, DRB1 and DQB1; roughly 520 for DQA1; more than 600 for DPA1; approximately 490 for DPB1. Because of strong linkage in the cohort, roughly five DR-DQ haplotypes were treated as single units for association and clustering. On average, 235,054 unique TCR beta nucleotide sequences were sequenced per donor among about 400 genotyped donors of the cohort, with around 19% of those sequences being non-productive.

Broad study findings and their caveats: Sequencing depth was assumed to be roughly uniform across donors in the presence/absence analyses, though that assumption may not hold. Because counts were too low, 15 to 20 rarely observed V segments, including chromosome 9 orphons, were excluded from the earlier analysis of 500 to 700 of the donors. In a later analysis, around 15,000 TCR beta sequences were associated with specific HLA alleles at a false discovery rate of 0.05. The cohort was sequenced for TCR beta chains only, and without alpha or paired-chain data the features that could be detected were limited. Because the 87-base-pair reads could not distinguish some IMGT-functional V segments, including TRBV6-2 and TRBV6-3, those segments were excluded. Most TCR sequences were seen in very few donors, while some public TCRs were found in many individuals. A few of the identified cytomegalovirus-associated TCR beta chains were confirmed in vitro to be specific for cytomegalovirus antigens. A further reported finding was that TCR beta sequences accurately predicted the HLA-A and HLA-B alleles for most subjects in the first cohort. The classifier was reported to diagnose cytomegalovirus status with high specificity and sensitivity in both the original and validation cohorts. In a later analysis, TCR association rates were found to vary across HLA loci, with the most associated TCRs seen for DRB1 alleles and the fewest for HLA-C alleles. V-gene and J-gene trimming of TCR beta chains was associated with a missense DCLRE1C variant in a later genetic analysis, and the association was replicated in an independent cohort. The authors suggested that the approach could potentially be extended to other disease states and immunological phenotypes. A later genetic analysis reported fewer N-insertions in productive TCRs among donors in an Asian-associated ancestry cluster than the roughly 690-donor mean. In an earlier analysis of about 600 of the donors, most TCR beta V segments appeared in productive rearrangements about 87% or about 30% of the time, broadly matching IMGT annotations. The study listed approximately 150 TCR beta chains as associated with cytomegalovirus. Because HLA typing was missing for some donors at each locus, association tests included only the typed subset. When HLA alleles, especially DR and DQ, strongly co-occurred, TCR associations were difficult to assign to individual alleles. Correlated functional status among segregating V segments might reflect linkage disequilibrium, but an unknown experimental factor could not be ruled out. A cluster of highly shared sequence variants was judged likely to represent a technical artifact of the sequencing pipeline. Compared with equally common non-associated chains, HLA-associated TCR beta chains in a later analysis were more clonally expanded and had lower generation probabilities. Immune exposure information for the cohort was limited to CMV serostatus. Several of the top co-occurrence clusters appeared to be linked to parvovirus B19, influenza, CMV and Epstein-Barr virus, according to a later analysis. A later analysis found that most CMV-associated TCR beta chains appeared HLA-restricted, with HLA associations seemingly driven largely by CMV exposure.

CDR1 and CDR2, per the germline V gene (reference sequence), are MNHEY and SMNVEV. Including cysteine and phenylalanine, the CDR3 has 13 amino acids. Only the CDR3 DNA is retained, 39 bases long and in frame from the first base. V sheds 6 bases and J sheds 7 bases, leaving 13 bases between their ends. The cohort consisted of more than 650 healthy bone marrow donors. Cohort members were all nominally healthy when sampled, although unrecorded immune exposures were likely present. The donor was CMV seropositive and belonged to the group of 270 or so seropositive cohort members. A peripheral blood sample was collected from each donor, and TCR beta sequencing was performed on peripheral blood mononuclear cells. The Qiagen DNeasy Blood Extraction Kit was used to extract genomic DNA from the blood cell samples.

The specimen sequenced was PBMCs. The TCR comes from a man aged 25-40 years in good health and CMV-seropositive. The rearranged chain carries TRBV27 and TRBJ1-5, with no reliable assignment of the D segment. The CDR3 in this case is CASSHAPGQPQHF. The nucleotides are TGTGCCAGCAGCCACGCTCCGGGACAGCCCCAGCATTTT.